The clone carrying this T cell receptor beta chain was picked up one time. Its cognate antigen is unknown. Generated by immunoSEQ multiplex PCR, the TCRdb table keeps only in-frame clones and is missing some. The sample consists of over 2 million clones, 85% to 95% of them appearing once. Trimming cost V 7 bases and J 5 bases, with 11 bases left between them. The V gene's germline CDR1 is GTSNPN and CDR2 SVGIG (reference sequence). This CDR3 is 11 amino acids long. The data stem from a study of shared clonotypes between healthy human individuals. Looking at the study overall: Donor composition was a couple of women and three men, aged 18 to 49. A donor's plate count was three for CD4 naive and three for CD4 memory; CD8 naive had two and CD8 memory one.

Study outcomes and limitations: Generally, estimated richness proved larger in naive subsets than it did in memory subsets. Blood alone was sampled, and tissue repertoires likely differ.

This clonotype originated in a man between 18 and 35 years old in good health. The sequencing sample was made of naive CD4+ T cells sorted from blood. Subset here: CD45RA+ positively selected. The chain has TRBV30 and TRBJ2-5; D gene unclear. The CDR3 protein is CASETRETQYF. CDR3 sequence (DNA): TGTGCCTCAGAAACCAGGGAGACCCAGTACTTC.